The clone carrying this TCR beta chain was recorded at least ten times. Its antigen is currently unknown. One end of the junction fails to match germline, which may point to a read error. Co-extracted RNA and DNA came from around 18-30 mg of unsorted bulk tissue. The sample comes from a study of tumor-infiltrating lymphocytes in primary liver carcinoma. Study details: Spanning 30 to 69 years of age, the patients were men and women. Overall study findings and caveats: Paired tumor-adjacent and tumor-blood samples overlapped less than tumor region pairs did.

Starting material of about 450 ng total RNA yielded TCR beta cDNA via a constant-region primer. Researchers made the TCR beta libraries by running three nested multiplex PCR rounds with slightly modified ARM-PCR. TCRdb used MiXCR to reprocess the multiplex PCR reads, holding one entry per CDR3 protein. This sample has about 84,000 distinct CDR3 sequences, with more than 65% found just once. The sequence came from a man in his forties with primary liver carcinoma and hepatitis B virus infection. Sequenced: liver tumor tissue from sampling region 1. Subset meaning: tumor region T1, superior pole.

DNA of the CDR3: TGTGCCAGCAGTGCGCCAGATCTATATGGCTACGCCTTC. Its translation is CASSAPDLYGYAF. V is TRBV6-1 and J is TRBJ1-2; D remains ambiguous. CDR1 MNHNS and CDR2 SASEGT come from the germline V gene. The CDR3 spans 13 residues.